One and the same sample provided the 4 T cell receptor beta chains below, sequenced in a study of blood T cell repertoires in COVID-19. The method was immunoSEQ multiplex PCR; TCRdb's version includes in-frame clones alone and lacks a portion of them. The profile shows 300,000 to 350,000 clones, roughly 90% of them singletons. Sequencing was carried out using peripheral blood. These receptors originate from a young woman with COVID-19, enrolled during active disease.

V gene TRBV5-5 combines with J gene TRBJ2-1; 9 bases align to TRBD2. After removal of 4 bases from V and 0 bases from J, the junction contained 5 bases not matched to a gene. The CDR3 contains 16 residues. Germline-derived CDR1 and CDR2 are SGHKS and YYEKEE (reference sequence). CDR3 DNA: TGTGCCAGCAGCATGAGACTAGCGGTCTCCTACAATGAGCAGTTCTTC. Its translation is CASSMRLAVSYNEQFF.

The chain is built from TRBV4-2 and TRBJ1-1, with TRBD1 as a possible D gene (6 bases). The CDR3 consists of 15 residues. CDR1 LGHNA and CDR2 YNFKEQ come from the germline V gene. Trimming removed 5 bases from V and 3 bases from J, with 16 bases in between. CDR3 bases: TGTGCCAGCAGCGACTGGAAACAGGGAGACACTGAAGCTTTCTTT. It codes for CASSDWKQGDTEAFF.

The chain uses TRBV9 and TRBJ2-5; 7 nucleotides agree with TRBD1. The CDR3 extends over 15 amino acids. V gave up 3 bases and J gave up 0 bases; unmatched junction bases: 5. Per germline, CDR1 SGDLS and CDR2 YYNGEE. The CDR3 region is CASSARDSHQETQYF. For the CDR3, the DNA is TGTGCCAGCAGCGCTCGGGACAGCCACCAAGAGACCCAGTACTTC.

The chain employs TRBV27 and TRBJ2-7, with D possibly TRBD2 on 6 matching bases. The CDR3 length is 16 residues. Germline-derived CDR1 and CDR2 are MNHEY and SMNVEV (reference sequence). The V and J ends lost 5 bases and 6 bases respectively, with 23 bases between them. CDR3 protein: CASSTTRGEGYVEQYF. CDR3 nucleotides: TGTGCCAGCAGTACGACGCGGGGAGAGGGTTACGTCGAGCAGTACTTC.